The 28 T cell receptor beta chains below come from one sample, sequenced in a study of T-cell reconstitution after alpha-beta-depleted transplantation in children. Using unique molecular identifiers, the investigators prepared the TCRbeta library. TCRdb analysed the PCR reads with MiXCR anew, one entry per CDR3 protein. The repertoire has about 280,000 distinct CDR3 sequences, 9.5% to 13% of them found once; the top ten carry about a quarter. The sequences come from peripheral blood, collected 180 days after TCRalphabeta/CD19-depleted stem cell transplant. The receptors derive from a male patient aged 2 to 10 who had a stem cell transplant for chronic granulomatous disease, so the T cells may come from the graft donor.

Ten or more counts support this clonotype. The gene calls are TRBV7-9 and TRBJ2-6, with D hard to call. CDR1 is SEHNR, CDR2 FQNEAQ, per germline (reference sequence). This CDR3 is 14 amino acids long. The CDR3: CVVERVAGANVLTF. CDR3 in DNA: TGTGTCGTAGAGAGAGTTGCTGGGGCCAACGTCCTGACTTTC.

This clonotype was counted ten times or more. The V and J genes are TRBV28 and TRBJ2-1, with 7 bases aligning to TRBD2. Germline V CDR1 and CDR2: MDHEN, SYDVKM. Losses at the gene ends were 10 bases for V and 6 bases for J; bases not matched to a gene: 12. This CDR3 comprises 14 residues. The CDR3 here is CATRYPRGSNEQFF. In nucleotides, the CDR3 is TGTGCCACCAGGTATCCGCGCGGGAGCAATGAGCAGTTCTTC.

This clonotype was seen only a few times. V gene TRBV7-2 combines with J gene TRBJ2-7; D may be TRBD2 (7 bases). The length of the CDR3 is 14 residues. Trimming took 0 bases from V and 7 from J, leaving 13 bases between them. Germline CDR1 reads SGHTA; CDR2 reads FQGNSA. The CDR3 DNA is TGTGCCAGCAGCTTAGCGGGGGGGCCTATTGAGCAGTACTTC. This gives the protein CASSLAGGPIEQYF.

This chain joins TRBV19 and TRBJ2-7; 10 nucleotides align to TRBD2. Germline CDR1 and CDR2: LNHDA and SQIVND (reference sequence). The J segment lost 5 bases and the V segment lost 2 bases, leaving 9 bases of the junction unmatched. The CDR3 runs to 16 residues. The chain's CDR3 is CASSILSGRAFNEQYF. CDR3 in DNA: TGTGCCAGTAGTATACTCAGCGGGAGGGCCTTCAACGAGCAGTACTTC.

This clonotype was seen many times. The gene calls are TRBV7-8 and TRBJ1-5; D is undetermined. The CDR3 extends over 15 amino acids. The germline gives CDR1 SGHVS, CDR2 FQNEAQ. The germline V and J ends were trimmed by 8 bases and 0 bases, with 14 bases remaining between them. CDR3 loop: CASHRGQISNQPQHF. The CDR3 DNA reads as TGTGCCAGCCACAGAGGGCAGATTAGCAATCAGCCCCAGCATTTT.

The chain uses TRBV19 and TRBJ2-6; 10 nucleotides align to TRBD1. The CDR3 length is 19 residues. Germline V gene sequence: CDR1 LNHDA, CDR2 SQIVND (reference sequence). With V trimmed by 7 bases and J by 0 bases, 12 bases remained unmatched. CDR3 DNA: TGTGCCAGTACCGGGACAGGGGCCCGTCCGAGCTCTGGGGCCAACGTCCTGACTTTC. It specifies CASTGTGARPSSGANVLTF.

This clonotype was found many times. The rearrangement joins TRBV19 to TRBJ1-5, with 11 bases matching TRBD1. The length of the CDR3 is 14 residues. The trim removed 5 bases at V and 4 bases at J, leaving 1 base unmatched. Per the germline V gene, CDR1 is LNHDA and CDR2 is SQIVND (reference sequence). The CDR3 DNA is TGTGCCAGTAGTGGGACAGGGGGAAATCAGCCCCAGCATTTT. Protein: CASSGTGGNQPQHF.

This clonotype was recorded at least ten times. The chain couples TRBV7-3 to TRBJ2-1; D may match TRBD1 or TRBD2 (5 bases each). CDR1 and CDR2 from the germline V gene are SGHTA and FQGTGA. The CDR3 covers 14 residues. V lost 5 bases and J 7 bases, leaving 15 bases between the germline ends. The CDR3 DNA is TGTGCCAGCAGCAAATCGGGGCGGAGAAATGAGCAGTTCTTC. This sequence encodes CASSKSGRRNEQFF.

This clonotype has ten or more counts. In DNA form, the CDR3 reads TGTGCCACCAGCAGAAAGAACTACCCGGGACAGGGGAGGAAGAACACTGAAGCTTTCTTT. It yields the protein CATSRKNYPGQGRKNTEAFF. This chain joins TRBV15 and TRBJ1-1; the match to TRBD1 covers 10 bases. This CDR3 spans 20 amino acids. J gave up 1 base and V 2 bases, and 16 bases lay outside the gene matches. Germline V gene data show CDR1 as LNHNV and CDR2 as YYDKDF (reference sequence).

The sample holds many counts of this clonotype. CDR3 region: CSARMGPYEQYF. The DNA for the CDR3 is TGCAGTGCTAGAATGGGGCCGTACGAGCAGTACTTC. The chain couples TRBV20-1 to TRBJ2-7, with D tentatively TRBD1 (5 bases). Looked up from germline, CDR1 is DFQATT and CDR2 is SNEGSKA (reference sequence). V dropped 2 bases and J dropped 4 bases, with 9 bases sitting between them. The CDR3 extends over 12 amino acids.

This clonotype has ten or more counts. CDR3 DNA sequence: TGTGCCAGCAGCTTAGTGTCGACAGCTTATGGCTACACCTTC. It is translated as CASSLVSTAYGYTF. The rearrangement uses TRBV7-9 and TRBJ1-2; weak D call: TRBD1 (5 bases). CDR3 length equals 14 residues. The V gene's germline CDR1 is SEHNR and CDR2 FQNEAQ (reference sequence). Trimming removed 1 base at V and 5 bases at J, with 11 bases between.

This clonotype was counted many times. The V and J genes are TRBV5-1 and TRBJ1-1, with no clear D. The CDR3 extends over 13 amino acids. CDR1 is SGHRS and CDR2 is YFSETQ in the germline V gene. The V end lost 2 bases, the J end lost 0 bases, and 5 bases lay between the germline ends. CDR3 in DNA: TGCGCCAGCAGCTTTACGGTGAACACTGAAGCTTTCTTT. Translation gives CASSFTVNTEAFF.

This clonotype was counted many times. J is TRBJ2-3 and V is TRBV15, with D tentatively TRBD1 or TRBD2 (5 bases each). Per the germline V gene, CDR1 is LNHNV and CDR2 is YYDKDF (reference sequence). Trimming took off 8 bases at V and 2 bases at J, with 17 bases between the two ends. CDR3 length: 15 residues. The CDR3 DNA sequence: TGTGCCACCTGCCCCAGCCGAGGGGCCACAGATACGCAGTATTTT. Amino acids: CATCPSRGATDTQYF.

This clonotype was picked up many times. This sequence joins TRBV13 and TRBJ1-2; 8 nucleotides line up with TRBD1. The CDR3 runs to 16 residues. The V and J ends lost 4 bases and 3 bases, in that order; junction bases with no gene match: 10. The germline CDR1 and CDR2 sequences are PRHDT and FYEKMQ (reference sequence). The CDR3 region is CASSYGGQEVDYGYTF. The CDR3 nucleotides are TGTGCCAGCAGCTACGGGGGACAGGAGGTGGACTATGGCTACACCTTC. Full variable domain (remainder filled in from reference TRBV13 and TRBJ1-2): AAGVIQSPRHLIKEKRETATLKCYPIPRHDTVYWYQQGPGQDPQFLISFYEKMQSDKGSIPDRFSAQQFSDYHSELNMSSLELGDSALYFCASSYGGQEVDYGYTFGSGTRLTVV.

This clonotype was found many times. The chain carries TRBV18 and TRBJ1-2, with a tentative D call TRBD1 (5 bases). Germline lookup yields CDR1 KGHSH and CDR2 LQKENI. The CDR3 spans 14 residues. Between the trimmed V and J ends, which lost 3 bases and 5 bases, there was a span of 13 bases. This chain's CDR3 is CASSPLTATYGYTF. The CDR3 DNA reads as TGTGCCAGCTCACCGTTGACAGCAACGTATGGCTACACCTTC. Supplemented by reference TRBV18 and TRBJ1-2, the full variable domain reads NAGVMQNPRHLVRRRGQEARLRCSPMKGHSHVYWYRQLPEEGLKFMVYLQKENIIDESGMPKERFSAEFPKEGPSILRIQQVVRGDSAAYFCASSPLTATYGYTFGSGTRLTVV.

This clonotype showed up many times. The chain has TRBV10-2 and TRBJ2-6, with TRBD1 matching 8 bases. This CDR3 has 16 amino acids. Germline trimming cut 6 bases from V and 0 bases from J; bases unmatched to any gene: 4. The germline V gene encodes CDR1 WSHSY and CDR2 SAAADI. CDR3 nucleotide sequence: TGCGCCAGCAGAGGGACAGGCCGCTCTGGGGCCAACGTCCTGACTTTC. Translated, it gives CASRGTGRSGANVLTF.

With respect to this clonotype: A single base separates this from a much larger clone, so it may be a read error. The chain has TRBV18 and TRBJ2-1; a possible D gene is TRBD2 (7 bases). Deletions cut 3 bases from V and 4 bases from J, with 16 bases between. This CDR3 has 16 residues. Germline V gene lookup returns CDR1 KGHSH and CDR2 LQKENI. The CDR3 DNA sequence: TGTGCCAGCTCACCTGCGCTAGGGGGGGCATACAATGAGCAGTTCTTC. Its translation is CASSPALGGAYNEQFF.

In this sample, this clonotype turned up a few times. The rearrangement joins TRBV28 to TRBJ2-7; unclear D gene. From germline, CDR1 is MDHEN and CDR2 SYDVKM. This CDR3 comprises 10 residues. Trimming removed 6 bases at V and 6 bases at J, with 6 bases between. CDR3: CASSRSEQYF. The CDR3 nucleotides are TGTGCCAGCAGCCGCTCCGAGCAGTACTTC.

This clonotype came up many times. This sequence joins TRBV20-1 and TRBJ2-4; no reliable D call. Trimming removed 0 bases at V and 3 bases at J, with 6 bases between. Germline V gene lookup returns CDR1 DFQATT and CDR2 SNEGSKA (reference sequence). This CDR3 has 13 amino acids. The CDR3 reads CSAREVGKNIQYF. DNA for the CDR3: TGCAGTGCTAGAGAAGTAGGCAAAAACATTCAGTACTTC.

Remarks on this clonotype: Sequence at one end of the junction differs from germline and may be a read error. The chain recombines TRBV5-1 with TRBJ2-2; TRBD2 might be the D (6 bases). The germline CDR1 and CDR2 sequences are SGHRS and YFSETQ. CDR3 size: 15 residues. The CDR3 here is CASSLSGTPTGELSF. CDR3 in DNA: TGCGCCAGCAGCTTGTCCGGGACTCCCACCGGGGAGCTGTCTTTT.

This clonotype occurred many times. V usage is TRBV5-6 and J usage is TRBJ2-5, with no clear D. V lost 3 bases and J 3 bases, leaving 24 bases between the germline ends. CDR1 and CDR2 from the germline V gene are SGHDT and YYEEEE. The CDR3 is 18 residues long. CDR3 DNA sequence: TGTGCCAGCAGCTATAAGGTGCTGTTGGAGACGGATGAAGAGACCCAGTACTTC. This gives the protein CASSYKVLLETDEETQYF. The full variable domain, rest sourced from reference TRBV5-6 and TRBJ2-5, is DAGVTQSPTHLIKTRGQQVTLRCSPKSGHDTVSWYQQALGQGPQFIFQYYEEEERQRGNFPDRFSGHQFPNYSSELNVNALLLGDSALYLCASSYKVLLETDEETQYFGPGTRLLVL.

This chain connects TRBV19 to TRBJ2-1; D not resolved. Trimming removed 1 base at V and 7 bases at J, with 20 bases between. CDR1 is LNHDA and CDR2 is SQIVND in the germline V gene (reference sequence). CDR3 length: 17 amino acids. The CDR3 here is CASSIGPPGGEINEQFF. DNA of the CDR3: TGTGCCAGTAGTATAGGTCCCCCTGGCGGCGAAATTAATGAGCAGTTCTTC.

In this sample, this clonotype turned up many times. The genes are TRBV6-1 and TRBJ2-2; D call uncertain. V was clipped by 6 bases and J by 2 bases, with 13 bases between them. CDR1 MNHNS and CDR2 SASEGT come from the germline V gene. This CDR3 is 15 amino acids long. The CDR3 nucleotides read TGTGCCAGCAGGGCCCTGGGTTTTAACACCGGGGAGCTGTTTTTT. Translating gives CASRALGFNTGELFF.

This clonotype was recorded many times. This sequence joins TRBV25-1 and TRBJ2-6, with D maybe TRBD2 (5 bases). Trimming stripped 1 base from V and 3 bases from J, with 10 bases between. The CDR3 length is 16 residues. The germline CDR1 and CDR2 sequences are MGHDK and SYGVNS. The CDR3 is CASSEFGGLGANVLTF. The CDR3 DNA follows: TGTGCCAGCAGTGAATTTGGCGGGCTTGGGGCCAACGTCCTGACTTTC.

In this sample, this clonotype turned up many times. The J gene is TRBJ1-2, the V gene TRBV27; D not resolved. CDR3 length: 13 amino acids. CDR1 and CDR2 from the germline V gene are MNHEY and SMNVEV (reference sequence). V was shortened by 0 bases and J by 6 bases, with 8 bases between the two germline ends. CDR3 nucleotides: TGTGCCAGCAGTTTATCGGAACGGGATGGCTACACCTTC. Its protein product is CASSLSERDGYTF.

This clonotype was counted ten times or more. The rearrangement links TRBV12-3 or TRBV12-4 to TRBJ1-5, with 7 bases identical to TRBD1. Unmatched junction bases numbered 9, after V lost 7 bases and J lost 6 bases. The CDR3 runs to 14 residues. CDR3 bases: TGTGCCAGCACCGTCGGGACAGTTGGTCAGCCCCAGCATTTT. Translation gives CASTVGTVGQPQHF.

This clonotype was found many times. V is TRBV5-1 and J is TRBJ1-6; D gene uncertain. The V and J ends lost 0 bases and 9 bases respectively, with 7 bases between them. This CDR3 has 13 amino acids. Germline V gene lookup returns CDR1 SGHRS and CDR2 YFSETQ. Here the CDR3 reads CASSLDRRSPLHF. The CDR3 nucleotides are TGCGCCAGCAGCTTGGATCGACGTTCACCCCTCCACTTT.

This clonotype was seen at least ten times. The CDR3 region has the DNA TGTGCCAGCAGTTTGTTCAGGGGCGGCGACGAGCAGTACTTC. It specifies CASSLFRGGDEQYF. The chain uses TRBV12-3 or TRBV12-4 and TRBJ2-7; D possibly corresponds to TRBD1 (6 bases). The CDR3 is made up of 14 amino acids. The V end lost 3 bases, the J end lost 5 bases, and 14 bases lay between the germline ends.